This is a list of T cell receptor beta chains from one sample in a study of CD8 T cells in ankylosing spondylitis. Using its own MiXCR run on the 5' RACE reads, TCRdb lists one record per CDR3 protein. The data hold 450,000 to 550,000 distinct CDR3 sequences, with 5.3% observed a single time. Sequencing input: blood, either unsorted or a sorted T cell fraction (not recorded which). The receptors stem from a male donor with ankylosing spondylitis. Each CDR3 is given with its conserved first and last residue. A D gene is named only where the DNA matches it firmly. Only some rows state a clone size, as once, few, many or a class for expanded clones.

CDR3,DNA,D,J,V,size
CASSLQTGNYGYTF,TGTGCCAGCAGCTTACAGACAGGGAACTATGGCTACACCTTC,TRBD1,TRBJ1-2,TRBV7-2,many
CASSWTGGLGEQYF,TGTGCCAGCAGTTGGACAGGGGGCTTGGGCGAGCAGTACTTC,TRBD1,TRBJ2-7,TRBV12-3/TRBV12-4,-
CASSSSLDRVNQPQHF,TGTGCCAGCAGTTCCTCCCTGGACAGGGTCAATCAGCCCCAGCATTTT,TRBD1,TRBJ1-5,TRBV6-5,many
CSVEDPGQENTEAFF,TGCAGCGTTGAAGATCCCGGACAGGAGAACACTGAAGCTTTCTTT,TRBD1,TRBJ1-1,TRBV29-1,many
CATSRDSHQPQHF,TGTGCCACCAGCAGAGATTCTCATCAGCCCCAGCATTTT,-,TRBJ1-5,TRBV15,-
CASSYPDRVVGVSYNEQFF,TGTGCCAGCAGTTACCCGGACAGGGTTGTGGGGGTCTCCTACAATGAGCAGTTCTTC,TRBD1,TRBJ2-1,TRBV6-2/TRBV6-3,many
CASTSTSGGTKQFF,TGTGCCAGCACAAGTACTAGCGGGGGTACAAAGCAGTTCTTC,TRBD2,TRBJ2-1,TRBV7-9,few
CASSPAGPSLGEQYF,TGTGCCAGCAGCCCGGCAGGGCCGTCTTTAGGTGAGCAGTACTTC,-,TRBJ2-7,TRBV7-2,many
CASSQGPGNTQYF,TGCGCCAGCAGCCAAGGTCCGGGAAATACGCAGTATTTT,-,TRBJ2-3,TRBV4-3,many
CASSPIKGPNTGELFF,TGTGCCAGCAGCCCCATCAAGGGACCGAACACCGGGGAGCTGTTTTTT,-,TRBJ2-2,TRBV7-9,many
CASSHMNTEAFF,TGTGCCAGCAGTCACATGAACACTGAAGCTTTCTTT,-,TRBJ1-1,TRBV9,many
CASSQEGGENFNGYTF,TGTGCCAGCAGCCAAGAGGGCGGAGAGAACTTTAATGGCTACACCTTC,-,TRBJ1-2,TRBV4-2,many
CSVEDSGSGHTEAFF,TGCAGCGTTGAGGATTCCGGTAGCGGACACACTGAAGCTTTCTTT,-,TRBJ1-1,TRBV29-1,many
CASGGQDRTVETQYF,TGCGCCAGCGGGGGACAGGACCGAACCGTGGAGACCCAGTACTTC,TRBD1,TRBJ2-5,TRBV5-1,few
CASSQLDSYTEAFF,TGTGCCAGCAGCCAATTGGACAGCTACACTGAAGCTTTCTTT,-,TRBJ1-1,TRBV4-2,many
CATSDPGTSGDNEQFF,TGTGCCACCAGTGATCCCGGGACTAGCGGTGACAATGAGCAGTTCTTC,TRBD2,TRBJ2-1,TRBV24-1,many
CSARDPARNNQPQHF,TGCAGTGCTAGAGATCCGGCACGGAATAATCAGCCCCAGCATTTT,-,TRBJ1-5,TRBV20-1,many
CASSWWQRGPPYEQYF,TGTGCCAGCAGTTGGTGGCAGCGGGGGCCACCCTACGAGCAGTACTTC,TRBD2,TRBJ2-7,TRBV27,many
CASTIASQNTEAFF,TGCGCCAGCACCATAGCTTCTCAGAACACTGAAGCTTTCTTT,-,TRBJ1-1,TRBV5-1,many
CASSPQPRVGNQPQHF,TGTGCCAGCAGCCCACAACCCAGGGTTGGCAATCAGCCCCAGCATTTT,-,TRBJ1-5,TRBV7-2,many
CASSLIGALDGNTIYF,TGTGCCAGCAGCTTAATAGGGGCACTGGATGGAAACACCATATATTTT,-,TRBJ1-3,TRBV7-9,many
CASSQTQELDTQYF,TGTGCCAGCAGCCAGACTCAGGAGCTTGATACGCAGTATTTT,-,TRBJ2-3,TRBV3-1,many
CASSQKATGSREQYF,TGTGCCAGCAGCCAAAAGGCGACAGGGTCTCGGGAGCAGTACTTC,TRBD1,TRBJ2-7,TRBV27,many
CASSLVAALGYNEQFF,TGCGCCAGCAGCTTGGTAGCCGCCCTGGGCTACAATGAGCAGTTCTTC,-,TRBJ2-1,TRBV5-1,few
CASSDGTGTDTQYF,TGTGCCAGCAGCGACGGGACGGGCACAGATACGCAGTATTTT,-,TRBJ2-3,TRBV28,few
CASSLWGGAGELFF,TGTGCCAGCAGTTTATGGGGAGGGGCCGGGGAGCTGTTTTTT,TRBD2,TRBJ2-2,TRBV12-3/TRBV12-4,many
CATSNGTDEKLFF,TGTGCCACCAGCAATGGGACAGATGAAAAACTGTTTTTT,TRBD1,TRBJ1-4,TRBV15,many
CASSEDRESYNEQFF,TGTGCCAGCAGCGAGGACAGGGAGTCCTACAATGAGCAGTTCTTC,TRBD1,TRBJ2-1,TRBV6-1,-
CSVAGKMNTEAFF,TGCAGCGTTGCAGGGAAAATGAACACTGAAGCTTTCTTT,-,TRBJ1-1,TRBV29-1,many
CSAIPRRTGNQPQHF,TGCAGTGCTATACCAAGGCGGACAGGGAATCAGCCCCAGCATTTT,TRBD1,TRBJ1-5,TRBV20-1,few
CASSLDQGRSPLHF,TGTGCCAGCAGCTTGGACCAAGGGCGATCACCCCTCCACTTT,-,TRBJ1-6,TRBV5-5,many
CASSSQGGTEAFF,TGTGCCAGCAGCTCACAGGGCGGGACTGAAGCTTTCTTT,-,TRBJ1-1,TRBV7-9,many
CASSLRRGSTSTDTQYF,TGTGCCAGCAGCTTAAGGAGAGGCTCCACTAGCACAGATACGCAGTATTTT,-,TRBJ2-3,TRBV11-2,-
CASRVKGDDGGYTF,TGTGCCAGCAGAGTAAAGGGGGATGACGGAGGCTACACCTTC,-,TRBJ1-2,TRBV3-1,-
CASSPSQSSGRGNEQFF,TGTGCCAGCAGCCCTTCCCAATCTAGCGGGAGAGGCAATGAGCAGTTCTTC,TRBD2,TRBJ2-1,TRBV12-3/TRBV12-4,many
CATSDGGGETQYF,TGTGCCACCAGTGATGGGGGAGGAGAGACCCAGTACTTC,-,TRBJ2-5,TRBV24-1,many
CASSLEGQGYTF,TGTGCCAGCAGCTTAGAAGGGCAGGGCTACACCTTC,-,TRBJ1-2,TRBV7-9,few
CSARATVEGAGFYEQYF,TGCAGTGCTAGAGCCACAGTTGAGGGGGCGGGTTTCTACGAGCAGTACTTC,TRBD1,TRBJ2-7,TRBV20-1,many
CASSYGLNGYTF,TGTGCCAGCAGTTATGGATTAAATGGCTACACCTTC,-,TRBJ1-2,TRBV12-3/TRBV12-4,many
CASSDFSGANVLTF,TGTGCCAGCAGCGATTTCTCTGGGGCCAACGTCCTGACTTTC,-,TRBJ2-6,TRBV9,many
CSATGRQAYEQYF,TGCAGTGCTACTGGGAGACAAGCCTACGAGCAGTACTTC,-,TRBJ2-7,TRBV20-1,many
CASSQTTGTLDYNEQFF,TGCGCCAGCAGCCAAACCACCGGGACACTAGACTACAATGAGCAGTTCTTC,-,TRBJ2-1,TRBV4-3,few
CASSLTAGGHEQFF,TGCGCCAGCAGCTTGACAGCGGGGGGCCATGAGCAGTTCTTC,TRBD2,TRBJ2-1,TRBV5-1,many
CASSLSIRGELFF,TGTGCCAGCAGCTTGAGTATCCGGGGGGAACTGTTTTTT,-,TRBJ1-4,TRBV5-5,many
CASSYRVSPLHF,TGTGCCAGCAGCTACAGGGTTTCACCCCTCCACTTT,-,TRBJ1-6,TRBV5-6,many
CAISTEKEDTQYF,TGTGCCATCAGTACCGAGAAGGAAGATACGCAGTATTTT,-,TRBJ2-3,TRBV10-3,many
CASSYLPGQSTRETQYF,TGTGCCAGCAGTTACTTACCGGGACAATCGACTCGAGAGACCCAGTACTTC,-,TRBJ2-5,TRBV6-5,few
CASSQEHSSGANVLTF,TGCGCCAGCAGCCAAGAACACAGCTCTGGGGCCAACGTCCTGACTTTC,-,TRBJ2-6,TRBV4-3,few
CASSFDREGYEQYF,TGTGCCAGCAGCTTTGATAGGGAAGGCTACGAGCAGTACTTC,-,TRBJ2-7,TRBV7-6,-
CAAGDYEQYF,TGTGCCGCCGGGGACTACGAGCAGTACTTC,-,TRBJ2-7,TRBV28,many
CASSSRTSGAKNIQYF,TGTGCCAGCAGCTCTCGGACTAGCGGGGCCAAAAACATTCAGTACTTC,TRBD2,TRBJ2-4,TRBV7-9,many
CSARDQRGAHSYEQYF,TGCAGTGCTAGAGATCAGCGGGGGGCACACTCCTACGAGCAGTACTTC,TRBD2,TRBJ2-7,TRBV20-1,many
CASSLDHTTDTQYF,TGTGCCAGCAGCCTCGATCACACAACAGATACGCAGTATTTT,-,TRBJ2-3,TRBV7-2,many
CASSRADPNTEAFF,TGTGCCAGCAGCCGGGCAGACCCCAACACTGAAGCTTTCTTT,-,TRBJ1-1,TRBV5-5,many
CASSSTGGREPEAFF,TGTGCCAGCAGCTCAACGGGAGGGAGGGAACCTGAAGCTTTCTTT,-,TRBJ1-1,TRBV7-9,many
CASSRRGPEPNSNQPQHF,TGTGCCAGCAGCCGACGGGGGCCGGAGCCCAATAGCAATCAGCCCCAGCATTTT,-,TRBJ1-5,TRBV28,many